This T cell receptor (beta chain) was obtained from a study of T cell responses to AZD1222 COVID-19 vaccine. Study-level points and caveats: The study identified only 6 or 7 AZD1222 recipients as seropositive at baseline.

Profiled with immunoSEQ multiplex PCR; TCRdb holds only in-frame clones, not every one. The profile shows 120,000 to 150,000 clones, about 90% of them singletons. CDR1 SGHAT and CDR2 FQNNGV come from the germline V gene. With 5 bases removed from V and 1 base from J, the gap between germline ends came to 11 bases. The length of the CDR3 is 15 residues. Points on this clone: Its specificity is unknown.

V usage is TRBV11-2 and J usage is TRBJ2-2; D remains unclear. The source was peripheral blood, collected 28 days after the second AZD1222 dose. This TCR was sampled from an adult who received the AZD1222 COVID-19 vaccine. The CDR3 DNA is TGTGCCAGCAGCCCGAGCTTGGGGAACACCGGGGAGCTGTTTTTT. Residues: CASSPSLGNTGELFF. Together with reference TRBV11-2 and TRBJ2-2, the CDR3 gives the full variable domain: EAGVAQSPRYKIIEKRQSVAFWCNPISGHATLYWYQQILGQGPKLLIQFQNNGVVDDSQLPKDRFSAERLKGVDSTLKIQPAKLEDSAVYLCASSPSLGNTGELFFGEGSRLTVL.